These 5 T cell receptor beta chains were all obtained from the same sample, sequenced in a study of monozygotic twins with inflammatory bowel disease. TCRdb re-called the 5' RACE reads; one entry per CDR3 protein, DNA not given. The specimen's table records fewer than 350,000 distinct CDR3 sequences. The sample comprised blood. The receptors were sampled from a human donor with ulcerative colitis or Crohn's disease, or a healthy co-twin of an affected twin (not recorded which).

The rearrangement uses TRBV29-1 and TRBJ1-5; TCRdb's assignment of TRBD1 cannot be checked, as there is no DNA. This CDR3 region has 13 residues. Germline V gene sequence: CDR1 SQVTM, CDR2 ANQGSEA. The CDR3 is CSVGQGMNQPQHF. Variable domain in full (rest from reference TRBV29-1 and TRBJ1-5): SAVISQKPSRDICQRGTSLTIQCQVDSQVTMMFWYRQQPGQSLTLIATANQGSEATYESGFVIDKFPISRPNLTFSTLTVSNMSPEDSSIYLCSVGQGMNQPQHFGDGTRLSIL.

V and J are TRBV20-1 and TRBJ1-1. The CDR3 is 13 residues long. In germline, CDR1 is DFQATT, CDR2 SNEGSKA (reference sequence). The CDR3 region is CSVVKAGLTEAFF.

The chain uses TRBV25-1 and TRBJ1-5. This CDR3 spans 14 amino acids. Per the germline V gene, CDR1 is MGHDK and CDR2 is SYGVNS. CDR3 region: CASSGRDRLWPQHF.

The gene calls are TRBV2 and TRBJ2-5; the TCRdb call, TRBD1, lacks DNA for checking. CDR1 is SNHLY and CDR2 is FYNNEI in the germline V gene. This CDR3 contains 15 residues. CDR3 sequence reads: CASSEVSNPSGTQYF.

The CDR3 loop is CASSLGGALSLTNEKLFF. This sequence joins TRBV28 and TRBJ1-4. Germline-derived CDR1 and CDR2 are MDHEN and SYDVKM. This CDR3 has 18 residues.